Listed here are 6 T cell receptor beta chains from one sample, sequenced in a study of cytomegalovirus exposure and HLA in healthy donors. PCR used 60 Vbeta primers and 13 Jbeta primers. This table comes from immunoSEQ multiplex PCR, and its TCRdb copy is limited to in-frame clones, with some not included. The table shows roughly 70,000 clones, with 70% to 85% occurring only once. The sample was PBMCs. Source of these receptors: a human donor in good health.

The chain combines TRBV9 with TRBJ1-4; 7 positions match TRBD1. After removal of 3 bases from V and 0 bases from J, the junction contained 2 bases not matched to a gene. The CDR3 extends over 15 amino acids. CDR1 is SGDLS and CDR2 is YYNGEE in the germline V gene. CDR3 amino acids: CASSEGQATNEKLFF. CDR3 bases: TGTGCCAGCAGCGAAGGACAGGCAACTAATGAAAAACTGTTTTTT.

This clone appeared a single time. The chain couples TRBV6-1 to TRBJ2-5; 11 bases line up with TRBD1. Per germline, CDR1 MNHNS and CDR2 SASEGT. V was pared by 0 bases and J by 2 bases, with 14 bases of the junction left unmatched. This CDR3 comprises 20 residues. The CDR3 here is CASSEAIGAGTGGFQETQYF. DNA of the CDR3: TGTGCCAGCAGTGAAGCTATAGGCGCCGGGACAGGGGGGTTTCAAGAGACCCAGTACTTC.

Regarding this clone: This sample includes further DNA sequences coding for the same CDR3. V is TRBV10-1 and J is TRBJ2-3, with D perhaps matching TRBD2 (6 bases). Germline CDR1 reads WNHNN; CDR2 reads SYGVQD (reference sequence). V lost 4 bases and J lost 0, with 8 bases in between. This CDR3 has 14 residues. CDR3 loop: CASSAGTSTDTQYF. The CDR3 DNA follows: TGCGCCAGCAGTGCCGGGACTAGCACAGATACGCAGTATTTT.

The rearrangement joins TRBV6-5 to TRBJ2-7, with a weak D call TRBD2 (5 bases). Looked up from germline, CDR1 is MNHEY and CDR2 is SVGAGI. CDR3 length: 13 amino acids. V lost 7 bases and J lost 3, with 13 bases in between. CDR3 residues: CASTYKGGYEQYF. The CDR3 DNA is TGTGCCAGCACCTACAAAGGAGGCTACGAGCAGTACTTC.

The CDR3 sequence is CASSLEQLYGYTF. For the CDR3, the DNA is TGTGCCAGCAGCTTAGAACAGCTCTATGGCTACACCTTC. The chain combines TRBV7-9 with TRBJ1-2; no clear D gene. Germline V gene data show CDR1 as SEHNR and CDR2 as FQNEAQ (reference sequence). V was shortened by 1 base and J by 4 bases, with 7 bases between the two germline ends. The CDR3 sequence is 13 residues long.

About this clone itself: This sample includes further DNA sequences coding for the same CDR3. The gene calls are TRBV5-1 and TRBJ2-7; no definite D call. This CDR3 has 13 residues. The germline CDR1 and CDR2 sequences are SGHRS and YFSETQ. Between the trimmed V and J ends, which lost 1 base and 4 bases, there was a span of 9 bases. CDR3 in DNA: TGCGCCAGCAGCTTGAACTCGCCTTACGAGCAGTACTTC. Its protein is CASSLNSPYEQYF.